Included here is one TCR beta chain sequence, with context. This record comes from a study of PD-L1 blockade in urothelial cancer. Study information: Atezolizumab therapy began for patients at some point between 2014 and 2015, dosed at 1,200 mg intravenously every 3 weeks. There were a median of approximately 140,000 T cells in blood samples.

Germline V CDR1 and CDR2: SGHNT, YYREEE (reference sequence). This CDR3 spans 15 amino acids. V lost 4 bases to trimming and J lost 6 bases, with 16 bases between them. Time point here: pretreatment peripheral blood. Method: immunoSEQ multiplex PCR; TCRdb's copy keeps in-frame clones and lacks some. The table has just under 65,000 clones, 75% to 85% seen once. The V call is TRBV5-4, the J call TRBJ2-2; D remains unclear. The TCR sequence derives from a man aged 65-85 years with urothelial cancer. The specimen was PBMCs, collected around atezolizumab (anti-PD-L1) treatment. This CDR3 reads CASSQEPRVPGELFF. The CDR3 region has the DNA TGTGCCAGCAGCCAAGAACCACGGGTGCCCGGGGAGCTGTTTTTT.